The clone carrying this TCR beta chain was detected ten times or more. Its antigen is not known. Exclusion covered patients with other autoimmune diseases or uncontrolled infections (as well as pregnancy or lactation). CDR3 regions of TCR beta were amplified from RNA transcripts. The workflow started with a first-round RT-PCR run with HTBI primers and then moved on to a second-round multiplex PCR. TCRdb ran MiXCR on the multiplex PCR reads and lists one entry per CDR3 protein. Among a few hundred thousand distinct CDR3 sequences listed, 15% were seen once. This entry comes from a study of Graves' ophthalmopathy and Graves' hyperthyroidism. On the study more broadly: Peripheral blood sampling preceded any treatment and occurred at initial diagnosis. Study results and caveats: Researchers report that a 13-signature model separated ophthalmopathy from stable hyperthyroidism, posting about 88% sensitivity and about 82% specificity.

The CDR3 consists of 12 residues. V was cut by 3 bases and J by 1 base, with 6 bases left in between. Germline values: CDR1 SQVTM, CDR2 ANQGSEA. What was sequenced was peripheral blood. The genes are TRBV29-1 and TRBJ1-1; no clear D gene. This sequence was found in a woman under 30 with stable Graves' hyperthyroidism. In DNA form, the CDR3 reads TGCAGCGTTGATTCCGAGAACACTGAAGCTTTCTTT. Its translation is CSVDSENTEAFF.